This TCR beta chain derives from a study of CD8 T cells in Susac syndrome. After extraction with the RNeasy kit, roughly 0.45 to 1 ug of the RNA was reverse transcribed using random hexamers. Amplification of TCR beta CDR3 used immunoSEQ multiplex PCR across 54 Vbeta and 13 Jbeta. TCRdb re-analysed the immunoSEQ multiplex PCR reads in MiXCR, keeping a single row per CDR3 protein. The sample contains roughly 150,000 distinct CDR3 sequences, 94% of which appear only once. The multiple sclerosis controls were treatment-naive patients affected by stable or active relapsing-remitting disease. Negative isolation yielded CD4+ and CD8+ T cells, and FACS enriched TEMRA cells. Germline loops: CDR1 SGHRS, CDR2 YFSETQ. V dropped 6 bases and J dropped 1; count of bases not matched to a gene: 2. This CDR3 comprises 16 residues.

This TCR derives from a human donor with multiple sclerosis. The source material was CD8+ T cells from PBMCs. V and J are TRBV5-1 and TRBJ2-6; 12 bases are shared with TRBD2. CDR3 protein: CASNGLAGSGANVLTF. CDR3 DNA sequence: TGCGCCAGCAACGGACTAGCGGGGTCTGGGGCCAACGTCCTGACTTTC. Combining the CDR3 with reference TRBV5-1 and TRBJ2-6 gives the whole variable domain KAGVTQTPRYLIKTRGQQVTLSCSPISGHRSVSWYQQTPGQGLQFLFEYFSETQRNKGNFPGRFSGRQFSNSRSEMNVSTLELGDSALYLCASNGLAGSGANVLTFGAGSRLTVL.